This T cell receptor (beta chain) was identified in a study of OX40 agonist ivuxolimab in advanced cancers. This CDR3 comprises 16 residues. The V gene's germline CDR1 is SGHTA and CDR2 FQGTGA. V trimming: 5 bases; J trimming: 4 bases; junction bases outside the gene matches: 10. Sequencing was performed with immunoSEQ multiplex PCR; in TCRdb, only in-frame clones are kept and a portion is missing. The sample lists 45,000 to 60,000 clones, 90% seen once, with roughly 4.5% in the top ten. This chain links TRBV7-3 with TRBJ2-3, with 9 bases identical to TRBD2. This TCR came from an adult with an advanced solid tumor such as melanoma, head and neck, liver or kidney cancer. Specimen: CD4+ or CD8+ T cells sorted from blood, collected in a trial of the OX40 agonist ivuxolimab. This CDR3 is CASSPLAGGRADTQYF. The CDR3 region has the DNA TGTGCCAGCAGCCCCCTTGCGGGAGGGCGCGCAGATACGCAGTATTTT.